The 24 T cell receptor beta chains in this list originate from one sample, sequenced in a study of cytomegalovirus exposure and HLA in healthy donors. 60 Vbeta and 13 Jbeta primers were used in PCR. Assay: immunoSEQ multiplex PCR; the TCRdb copy retains only in-frame clones and omits some. The sample has 90,000 to 110,000 clones; 76% are singletons. Sequenced input: PBMCs. The receptors come from a middle-aged man in good health and CMV-seropositive.

This clone qualifies as medium-sized (0.01 to 0.1%). This sequence joins TRBV4-2 and TRBJ2-7; 7 nucleotides line up with TRBD2. The CDR3 spans 12 residues. Germline V gene data show CDR1 as LGHNA and CDR2 as YNFKEQ. The V gene end was trimmed by 5 bases and the J gene end by 3 bases; junction bases not matched to a gene: 1. CDR3 in amino acids: CASSGGSYEQYF. CDR3 bases: TGTGCCAGCAGCGGCGGGAGCTACGAGCAGTACTTC.

This clone appeared once. The chain combines TRBV28 with TRBJ1-4; maybe TRBD1 (6 bases). The germline V and J ends were trimmed by 3 bases and 3 bases, with 8 bases remaining between them. This CDR3 spans 14 amino acids. CDR1 is MDHEN and CDR2 is SYDVKM in the germline V gene. The CDR3 DNA is TGTGCCAGCAGTTTCCCAGGGGCTAATGAAAAACTGTTTTTT. Its translation: CASSFPGANEKLFF.

A note on this clone: Because the CDR3's place on the DNA is in doubt, the DNA is left out and the CDR3 is given as listed by TCRdb. The chain uses TRBV2 and TRBJ2-7; TRBD1, the table's D call, lacks a check against the DNA. Germline V lookup: CDR1 SNHLY, CDR2 FYNNEI. The CDR3 has 15 residues if both end residues are counted. CDR3 sequence: CASSFFGQGAGEQYF.

This rearrangement joins TRBV5-6 to TRBJ2-3; 7 positions match TRBD2. V lost 0 bases to trimming and J lost 5 bases; unmatched junction nucleotides: 6. This CDR3 is 15 amino acids long. From germline, CDR1 is SGHDT and CDR2 YYEEEE. This chain's CDR3 is CASSLAGAGKDTQYF. As DNA, the CDR3 is TGTGCCAGCAGCTTGGCTGGAGCGGGGAAAGATACGCAGTATTTT. Looking up the rest from reference TRBV5-6 and TRBJ2-3 gives the full variable domain: DAGVTQSPTHLIKTRGQQVTLRCSPKSGHDTVSWYQQALGQGPQFIFQYYEEEERQRGNFPDRFSGHQFPNYSSELNVNALLLGDSALYLCASSLAGAGKDTQYFGPGTRLTVL.

This clone has a single count. The genes are TRBV7-8 and TRBJ2-7, with TRBD1 matching 9 bases. V trimming: 4 bases; J trimming: 3 bases; junction bases outside the gene matches: 7. The CDR3 contains 15 residues. Germline V lookup: CDR1 SGHVS, CDR2 FQNEAQ. CDR3: CASSSWTGDNYEQYF. In nucleotides, the CDR3 is TGTGCCAGCAGCTCATGGACAGGGGACAACTACGAGCAGTACTTC.

The chain links TRBV15 to TRBJ2-1; 9 bases map to TRBD2. The CDR3 is 16 amino acids. CDR1 and CDR2 (germline): LNHNV, YYDKDF (reference sequence). After removal of 3 bases from V and 6 bases from J, the junction contained 9 bases not matched to a gene. The CDR3 reads CATSSATSGPGNEQFF. The CDR3 region has the DNA TGTGCCACCAGCAGCGCCACTAGCGGGCCCGGCAATGAGCAGTTCTTC.

The chain links TRBV18 to TRBJ2-5; D possibly corresponds to TRBD2 (7 bases). V gave up 3 bases and J gave up 4 bases, with 12 bases separating them. This CDR3 has 14 amino acids. The germline gives CDR1 KGHSH, CDR2 LQKENI. The CDR3 is CASSPRGGAETQYF. CDR3 nucleotide sequence: TGTGCCAGCTCACCGAGGGGGGGTGCAGAGACCCAGTACTTC. Variable domain in full (rest from reference TRBV18 and TRBJ2-5): NAGVMQNPRHLVRRRGQEARLRCSPMKGHSHVYWYRQLPEEGLKFMVYLQKENIIDESGMPKERFSAEFPKEGPSILRIQQVVRGDSAAYFCASSPRGGAETQYFGPGTRLLVL.

The chain carries TRBV28 and TRBJ2-7; TRBD2 matches at 13 bases. The CDR3 consists of 17 residues. The germline CDR1 and CDR2 sequences are MDHEN and SYDVKM. J was trimmed by 1 base and V by 5 bases; bases with no gene match: 8. The CDR3: CASSPIGTSGASYEQYF. DNA of the CDR3: TGTGCCAGCAGTCCTATCGGGACTAGCGGGGCGTCCTACGAGCAGTACTTC.

This chain connects TRBV19 to TRBJ1-1; 8 nucleotides line up with TRBD1. This CDR3 has 12 residues. Per germline, CDR1 LNHDA and CDR2 SQIVND (reference sequence). With 6 bases clipped from V and 12 bases from J, the junction kept 9 bases outside the gene matches. CDR3 DNA sequence: TGTGCCAGTAGCCAGGGGGCCGGTGAGACTTTCTTT. This encodes CASSQGAGETFF.

Worth noting for this clone: Germline and junction disagree at one end, which may indicate a read error. The CDR3 here is CASSPSWVSGANGLTF. DNA for the CDR3: TGTGCCAGCAGCCCTTCTTGGGTCTCTGGGGCCAACGGCCTGACTTTC. The chain joins TRBV11-3 to TRBJ2-6, with a possible D match to TRBD1 (5 bases). The CDR3 spans 16 residues. Germline V lookup: CDR1 SGHNT, CDR2 YENEEA. Using reference TRBV11-3 and TRBJ2-6 for the parts outside the CDR3, the full variable domain is EAGVVQSPRYKIIEKKQPVAFWCNPISGHNTLYWYLQNLGQGPELLIRYENEEAVDDSQLPKDRFSAERLKGVDSTLKIQPAELGDSAVYLCASSPSWVSGANGLTFGAGSRLTVL.

This clone is a singleton in its sample. V usage is TRBV7-3 and J usage is TRBJ2-2; no clear D gene. Trimming left V 5 bases short and J 2 bases short, with 3 bases between. The CDR3 contains 12 residues. Germline V gives CDR1 SGHTA, CDR2 FQGTGA. CDR3 bases: TGTGCCAGCAGCCTCAACACCGGGGAGCTGTTTTTT. Its translation: CASSLNTGELFF.

The chain is built from TRBV2 and TRBJ2-3; a weak D match, TRBD1 (5 bases). Between the trimmed V and J ends, which lost 3 bases and 1 base, there was a span of 11 bases. The germline V gene encodes CDR1 SNHLY and CDR2 FYNNEI. There are 15 residues in the CDR3. CDR3: CASSDGQGRTDTQYF. CDR3 nucleotides: TGTGCCAGCAGTGACGGGCAGGGCCGCACAGATACGCAGTATTTT.

This clone was counted only a few times. The chain combines TRBV7-9 with TRBJ1-1, with D perhaps TRBD1 (6 bases). Germline loops: CDR1 SEHNR, CDR2 FQNEAQ (reference sequence). V lost 5 bases to trimming and J lost 11 bases, with 15 bases between them. CDR3 length: 12 amino acids. CDR3 in amino acids: CASSHRGHVAFF. In DNA, the CDR3 is TGTGCCAGCAGCCACCGGGGACATGTGGCTTTCTTT.

The genes are TRBV4-2 and TRBJ1-3; perhaps TRBD1 as D (6 bases). The CDR3 sequence is 15 residues long. Germline CDR1 reads LGHNA; CDR2 reads YNFKEQ. V lost 2 bases to trimming and J lost 0 bases, with 8 bases between them. CDR3 DNA sequence: TGTGCCAGCAGCCAACCGGACAGCTCTGGAAACACCATATATTTT. Protein: CASSQPDSSGNTIYF.

This clone has just a few counts. V usage is TRBV30 and J usage is TRBJ1-2, with D perhaps TRBD1 (5 bases). V shed 2 bases and J shed 8 bases, with 9 bases lying between them. Germline V CDR1 and CDR2: GTSNPN, SVGIG (reference sequence). CDR3 length: 11 residues. CDR3 amino acids: CAWSLGLGYTF. CDR3 coding DNA: TGTGCCTGGAGTTTGGGGCTCGGCTACACCTTC.

The J gene is TRBJ2-7, the V gene TRBV9; 9 positions agree with TRBD1. This CDR3 has 15 amino acids. J was trimmed by 5 bases and V by 2 bases; bases with no gene match: 8. Germline V gene lookup returns CDR1 SGDLS and CDR2 YYNGEE. The CDR3 here is CASSVRDRVLNEQYF. In DNA form, the CDR3 reads TGTGCCAGCAGCGTCCGGGACAGGGTGCTTAACGAGCAGTACTTC.

The chain recombines TRBV6-5 with TRBJ1-5; the match to TRBD1 covers 7 bases. V lost 7 bases, J lost 6 bases, and 12 bases stayed unmatched. The CDR3 runs 15 residues. Germline CDR1 reads MNHEY; CDR2 reads SVGAGI. The DNA for the CDR3 is TGTGCCAGCACCCCGGACAGGTACAAGGGTCAGCCCCAGCATTTT. Translated: CASTPDRYKGQPQHF.

The chain recombines TRBV7-9 with TRBJ2-5; possibly TRBD2 for D (7 bases). The CDR3 runs 16 residues. Germline V gives CDR1 SEHNR, CDR2 FQNEAQ (reference sequence). V lost 5 bases, J lost 1 base, and 17 bases lay in between. This chain's CDR3 is CASSRDRGAIQETQYF. CDR3 DNA: TGTGCCAGCAGCCGTGATCGGGGGGCAATCCAAGAGACCCAGTACTTC.

The chain links TRBV4-1 to TRBJ2-7; a weak D match, TRBD2 (6 bases). Per germline, CDR1 MGHRA and CDR2 YSYEKL. V lost 0 bases, J lost 3 bases, and 15 bases lay in between. This CDR3 comprises 16 residues. The CDR3 here is CASSQDRGGSLYEQYF. In DNA form, the CDR3 reads TGCGCCAGCAGCCAAGATAGGGGAGGCTCCCTCTACGAGCAGTACTTC.

This clone was counted once. This chain connects TRBV6-6 to TRBJ1-4; 8 nucleotides agree with TRBD1. Germline-derived CDR1 and CDR2 are MNHNY and SVGAGI (reference sequence). The V gene end was trimmed by 4 bases and the J gene end by 7 bases; junction bases not matched to a gene: 5. The CDR3 contains 14 residues. The CDR3 loop is CASSFQGAGEKLFF. The CDR3, as DNA: TGTGCCAGCAGTTTTCAGGGGGCGGGTGAAAAACTGTTTTTT.

V gene TRBV11-2 combines with J gene TRBJ2-7; 10 nucleotides match TRBD1. Unmatched junction bases numbered 4, after V lost 5 bases and J lost 3 bases. The V gene's germline CDR1 is SGHAT and CDR2 FQNNGV. The CDR3 has 14 residues. The CDR3 sequence: CASSVGQGLYEQYF. The CDR3 DNA reads as TGTGCCAGCAGCGTGGGACAGGGGCTCTACGAGCAGTACTTC.

This rearrangement joins TRBV27 to TRBJ1-6; D is perhaps TRBD1 (5 bases). CDR3 size: 14 residues. V was trimmed by 2 bases and J by 10 bases, leaving 12 bases between them. The V gene's germline CDR1 is MNHEY and CDR2 SMNVEV (reference sequence). The CDR3 bases are TGTGCCAGCAGTTTAGGAGGGGCCTGGTCACCCCTCCACTTT. It is translated as CASSLGGAWSPLHF.

The chain carries TRBV4-1 and TRBJ1-4, with 8 bases that match TRBD1. The J segment lost 7 bases and the V segment lost 0 bases, leaving 4 bases of the junction unmatched. The CDR3 consists of 15 residues. CDR1 MGHRA and CDR2 YSYEKL come from the germline V gene. The CDR3 loop reads CASSQDAGGGEKLFF. CDR3 DNA: TGCGCCAGCAGCCAAGATGCAGGGGGCGGTGAAAAACTGTTTTTT.

The J gene is TRBJ2-2, the V gene TRBV19, with 11 bases identical to TRBD2. V trimming: 9 bases; J trimming: 4 bases; junction bases outside the gene matches: 7. This CDR3 has 15 amino acids. In germline, CDR1 is LNHDA, CDR2 SQIVND (reference sequence). The CDR3 DNA reads TGTGCCAGCGCAATAGCGGGAGGGGGCACCGGGGAGCTGTTTTTT. It yields the protein CASAIAGGGTGELFF.